The 21 T cell receptor beta chains reported below all come from one sample, sequenced in a study of CD4+ T cells in melanoma. Repertoires were generated with immunoSEQ multiplex PCR, while TCRdb's copy carries only in-frame clones and drops some. The profile covers roughly 50,000 clones, with nearly 90% appearing a single time and approximately 10% taken by the ten largest. Material: peripheral blood. The receptors were sampled from a human donor with melanoma.

This chain uses TRBV6-6 with TRBJ1-2; TRBD1 agrees at 10 bases. Germline trimming cut 4 bases from V and 5 bases from J; bases unmatched to any gene: 7. This CDR3 region has 15 residues. Looked up from germline, CDR1 is MNHNY and CDR2 is SVGAGI (reference sequence). CDR3 DNA: TGTGCCAGCAGTTCCGGACAGGGGGTTTGGTATGGCTACACCTTC. Amino acids: CASSSGQGVWYGYTF.

The sample holds one count of this clone. The chain links TRBV7-2 to TRBJ2-3, with 10 nucleotides matching TRBD2. From germline, CDR1 is SGHTA and CDR2 FQGNSA. The CDR3 covers 18 residues. V was pared by 2 bases and J by 6 bases, with 14 bases of the junction left unmatched. CDR3 nucleotides: TGTGCCAGCAGCTTACCAGCACGCCTAGCGGGGGTTAAGGATACGCAGTATTTT. It encodes CASSLPARLAGVKDTQYF.

This clone was recorded once. The genes are TRBV27 and TRBJ1-6; no reliable D call. The germline gives CDR1 MNHEY, CDR2 SMNVEV (reference sequence). The CDR3 is made up of 17 amino acids. Between the trimmed V and J ends, which lost 3 bases and 0 bases, there was a span of 12 bases. CDR3 protein: CASSFGGKGSYNSPLHF. The CDR3 DNA is TGTGCCAGCAGTTTCGGCGGGAAGGGCTCCTATAATTCACCCCTCCACTTT.

The V call is TRBV7-2, the J call TRBJ2-5; weak D call: TRBD1 (6 bases). Germline CDR1 and CDR2: SGHTA and FQGNSA. The CDR3 totals 14 residues. Trimming pared 2 bases from V and 5 bases from J, leaving 12 bases between. The CDR3 region is CASSLPGVGETQYF. In nucleotides, the CDR3 is TGTGCCAGCAGCTTACCAGGGGTCGGGGAGACCCAGTACTTC.

The chain is built from TRBV7-6 and TRBJ1-3; a weak D match, TRBD1 (5 bases). The CDR3 loop spans 15 amino acids. Trimming pared 5 bases from V and 2 bases from J, leaving 13 bases between. Germline V gene data show CDR1 as SGHVS and CDR2 as FNYEAQ. The CDR3 region is CASSQGAVAGNTIYF. CDR3 nucleotide sequence: TGTGCCAGCAGCCAAGGGGCAGTCGCTGGAAACACCATATATTTT.

J is TRBJ1-4 and V is TRBV28; no reliable D call. This CDR3 spans 15 amino acids. Germline V gene sequence: CDR1 MDHEN, CDR2 SYDVKM. V lost 5 bases and J lost 6, with 16 bases in between. Here the CDR3 DNA reads TGTGCCAGCAGTCCAGGACCCGGGGTAGATGAAAAACTGTTTTTT. Translated, it gives CASSPGPGVDEKLFF.

This chain joins TRBV18 and TRBJ1-1, with TRBD1 matching over 10 bases. Germline-derived CDR1 and CDR2 are KGHSH and LQKENI. CDR3 size: 15 residues. The trim removed 3 bases at V and 4 bases at J, leaving 5 bases unmatched. Here the CDR3 reads CASSPQDRGGTEAFF. CDR3 bases: TGTGCCAGCTCACCCCAGGACAGGGGGGGCACTGAAGCTTTCTTT.

This rearrangement joins TRBV19 to TRBJ1-5, with TRBD1 matching over 7 bases. After removal of 7 bases from V and 0 bases from J, the junction contained 6 bases not matched to a gene. The germline V gene encodes CDR1 LNHDA and CDR2 SQIVND (reference sequence). The CDR3 spans 15 residues. The CDR3 nucleotides read TGTGCCAGTATGACAGGGCCGTATAGCAATCAGCCCCAGCATTTT. This codes for CASMTGPYSNQPQHF.

This chain connects TRBV6-5 to TRBJ2-5; a possible D gene is TRBD1 (6 bases). Germline V gene sequence: CDR1 MNHEY, CDR2 SVGAGI. The CDR3 extends over 14 amino acids. Trimming pared 6 bases from V and 5 bases from J, leaving 16 bases between. CDR3 sequence reads: CASRPTDSRETQYF. In DNA, the CDR3 is TGTGCCAGCAGACCCACGGACAGCAGGGAGACCCAGTACTTC.

The gene calls are TRBV4-3 and TRBJ1-1; D is ambiguous. CDR3 length: 15 residues. Trimming pared 0 bases from V and 4 bases from J, leaving 12 bases between. Looked up from germline, CDR1 is LGHNA and CDR2 is YSLEER. The CDR3 region is CASSQEPLRRTEAFF. CDR3 DNA sequence: TGCGCCAGCAGCCAAGAACCCCTGAGACGCACTGAAGCTTTCTTT.

The CDR3 loop reads CASSLAPGQSSYNEQFF. The CDR3 DNA is TGTGCCAGCAGCTTAGCTCCGGGACAGAGCTCCTACAATGAGCAGTTCTTC. This sequence joins TRBV11-3 and TRBJ2-1; 7 bases line up with TRBD1. The ends lost 1 base at V and 0 bases at J; junction bases unmatched: 6. Germline-derived CDR1 and CDR2 are SGHNT and YENEEA. This CDR3 has 17 amino acids.

The chain uses TRBV5-6 and TRBJ1-2, with no clear D. The CDR3 length is 14 residues. Germline-derived CDR1 and CDR2 are SGHDT and YYEEEE. Trimming pared 4 bases from V and 0 bases from J, leaving 10 bases between. In DNA form, the CDR3 reads TGTGCCAGCAGCCAAGTCGTCTCTAACTATGGCTACACCTTC. It translates to CASSQVVSNYGYTF.

This chain connects TRBV27 to TRBJ2-7; 10 bases are a match to TRBD1. The CDR3 runs to 13 residues. V dropped 6 bases and J dropped 5; count of bases not matched to a gene: 4. The germline CDR1 and CDR2 sequences are MNHEY and SMNVEV (reference sequence). Here the CDR3 DNA reads TGTGCCAGCAGGTCCGGGACAGGGGACGAGCAGTACTTC. Translated, it gives CASRSGTGDEQYF.

The CDR3 region is CASSFFSKWDRSTDTQYF. In DNA, the CDR3 is TGTGCCAGCAGCTTTTTTTCGAAGTGGGACAGGAGCACAGATACGCAGTATTTT. J is TRBJ2-3 and V is TRBV11-3; 8 bases match TRBD1. The trim removed 3 bases at V and 0 bases at J, leaving 11 bases unmatched. The CDR3 extends over 18 amino acids. Germline lookup yields CDR1 SGHNT and CDR2 YENEEA.

V and J are TRBV4-1 and TRBJ1-1, with D uncertain. Trimming shortened V by 8 bases and J by 0 bases, and 19 bases separated the two germline ends. The germline V gene encodes CDR1 MGHRA and CDR2 YSYEKL. The CDR3 runs 16 residues. The DNA for the CDR3 is TGCGCCAGCCAACAATTAAGCGGAGGGATGAACACTGAAGCTTTCTTT. Translating gives CASQQLSGGMNTEAFF.

The rearrangement joins TRBV5-1 to TRBJ1-3, with D possibly being TRBD1 (5 bases). Trimming stripped 2 bases from V and 0 bases from J, with 12 bases between. CDR3 length: 16 amino acids. CDR1 is SGHRS, CDR2 YFSETQ, per germline. CDR3 nucleotide sequence: TGCGCCAGCAGCTTAGGAGGGGCCTACTCTGGAAACACCATATATTTT. Its translation is CASSLGGAYSGNTIYF.

Only one count was recorded for this clone. The V and J genes are TRBV7-2 and TRBJ2-7, with D uncertain. CDR3 length equals 16 residues. CDR1 SGHTA and CDR2 FQGNSA come from the germline V gene. Trimming stripped 5 bases from V and 4 bases from J, with 21 bases between. In DNA, the CDR3 is TGTGCCAGCAGCCGAGACGGCAGGTCCCCATATTACGAGCAGTACTTC. Translated: CASSRDGRSPYYEQYF.

V gene TRBV5-4 combines with J gene TRBJ1-6, with D unresolved. V lost 4 bases, J lost 0 bases, and 17 bases lay in between. CDR3 length: 18 amino acids. Germline lookup yields CDR1 SGHNT and CDR2 YYREEE (reference sequence). CDR3: CASSRALTTSSYNSPLHF. The CDR3 coding sequence is TGTGCCAGCAGCCGGGCCCTCACGACGAGCTCCTATAATTCACCCCTCCACTTT.

The chain recombines TRBV9 with TRBJ1-1, with D possibly being TRBD1 (5 bases). V was clipped by 1 base and J by 0 bases, with 10 bases between them. Germline loops: CDR1 SGDLS, CDR2 YYNGEE. There are 15 residues in the CDR3. The CDR3 coding sequence is TGTGCCAGCAGCGTAAAGACAGAGATGAACACTGAAGCTTTCTTT. Its translation is CASSVKTEMNTEAFF. Supplemented by reference TRBV9 and TRBJ1-1, the full variable domain reads DSGVTQTPKHLITATGQRVTLRCSPRSGDLSVYWYQQSLDQGLQFLIQYYNGEERAKGNILERFSAQQFPDLHSELNLSSLELGDSALYFCASSVKTEMNTEAFFGQGTRLTVV.

This clone has just a few counts. The chain recombines TRBV9 with TRBJ2-1; no clear D. The CDR3 spans 16 residues. Germline CDR1 reads SGDLS; CDR2 reads YYNGEE. Trimming stripped 4 bases from V and 4 bases from J, with 18 bases between. In DNA, the CDR3 is TGTGCCAGCAGCCCCCCCGGTATGGCCCGGTACAATGAGCAGTTCTTC. Its protein is CASSPPGMARYNEQFF.

J is TRBJ2-7 and V is TRBV10-3, with TRBD1 matching 10 bases. J gave up 5 bases and V 7 bases, and 8 bases lay outside the gene matches. CDR3 length: 14 amino acids. In germline, CDR1 is ENHRY, CDR2 SYGVKD. CDR3 sequence: CAITLTGGAHEQYF. The DNA of the CDR3 is TGTGCCATCACCTTGACAGGGGGCGCGCACGAGCAGTACTTC.